This T cell receptor beta chain was observed in a study of CD4 T cells in relation to SARS-CoV-2 and coronaviruses. Study at large: ViraFEST: approximately eleven-day antigen culture of PBMCs, then TCR beta CDR3 sequencing.

Profiling relied on immunoSEQ multiplex PCR, and the TCRdb table lists in-frame clones only, not all of them. The sample holds tens of thousands of clones, 73% seen once. Remarks on this clone: The antigen is unknown.

CDR3 length equals 16 residues. Trimming pared 3 bases from V and 6 bases from J, leaving 18 bases between. Germline V gene data show CDR1 as MGHRA and CDR2 as YSYEKL. CD4+ T cells from unexposed donors were obtained before the COVID-19 pandemic (2011-2018). CD4+ T cells were isolated from the cells after around 9 days of culture. A few million PBMCs per well were cultured with 9 to 10 IU/ml IL-2. The chain is built from TRBV4-1 and TRBJ1-5; TRBD1 might be the D (5 bases). Sequencing was carried out using CD4+ T cells from PBMCs, cultured in vitro. The clonotype originates from a human donor in good health. Written as DNA, the CDR3 is TGCGCCAGCAGCCACGGGGACCGGGTGGGGGGTCAGCCCCAGCATTTT. Protein sequence: CASSHGDRVGGQPQHF.